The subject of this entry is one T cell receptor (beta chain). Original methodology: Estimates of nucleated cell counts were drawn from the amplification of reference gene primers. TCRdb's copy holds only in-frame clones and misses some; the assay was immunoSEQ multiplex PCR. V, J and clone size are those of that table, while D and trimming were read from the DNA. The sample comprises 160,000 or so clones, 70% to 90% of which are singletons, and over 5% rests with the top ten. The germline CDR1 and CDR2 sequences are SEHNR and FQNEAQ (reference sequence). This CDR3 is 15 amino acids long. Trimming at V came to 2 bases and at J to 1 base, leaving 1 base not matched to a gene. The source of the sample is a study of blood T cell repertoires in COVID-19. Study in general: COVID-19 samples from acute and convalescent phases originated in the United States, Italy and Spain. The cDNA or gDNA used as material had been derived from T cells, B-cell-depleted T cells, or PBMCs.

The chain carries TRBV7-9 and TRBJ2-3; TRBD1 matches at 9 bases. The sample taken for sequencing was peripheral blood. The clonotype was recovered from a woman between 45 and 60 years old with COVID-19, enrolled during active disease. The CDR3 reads CASSLRTGGTDTQYF. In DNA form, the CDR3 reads TGTGCCAGCAGCTTACGGACAGGGGGCACAGATACGCAGTATTTT. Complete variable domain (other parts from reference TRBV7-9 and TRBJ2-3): DTGVSQNPRHKITKRGQNVTFRCDPISEHNRLYWYRQTLGQGPEFLTYFQNEAQLEKSRLLSDRFSAERPKGSFSTLEIQRTEQGDSAMYLCASSLRTGGTDTQYFGPGTRLTVL.